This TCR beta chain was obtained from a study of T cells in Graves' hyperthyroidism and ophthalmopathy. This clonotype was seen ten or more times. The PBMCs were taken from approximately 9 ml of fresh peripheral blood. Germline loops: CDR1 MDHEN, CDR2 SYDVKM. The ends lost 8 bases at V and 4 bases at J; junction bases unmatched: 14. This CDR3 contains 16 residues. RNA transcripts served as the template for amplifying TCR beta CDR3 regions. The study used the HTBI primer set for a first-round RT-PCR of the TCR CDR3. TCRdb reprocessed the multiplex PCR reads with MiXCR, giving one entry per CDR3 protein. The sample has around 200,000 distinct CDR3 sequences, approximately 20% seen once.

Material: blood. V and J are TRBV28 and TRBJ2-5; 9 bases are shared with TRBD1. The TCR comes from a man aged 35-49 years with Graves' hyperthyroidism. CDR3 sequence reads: CASALIGQGFGETQYF. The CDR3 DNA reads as TGTGCCAGCGCCTTAATTGGACAGGGGTTCGGAGAGACCCAGTACTTC. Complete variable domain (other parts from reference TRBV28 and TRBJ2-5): DVKVTQSSRYLVKRTGEKVFLECVQDMDHENMFWYRQDPGLGLRLIYFSYDVKMKEKGDIPEGYSVSREKKERFSLILESASTNQTSMYLCASALIGQGFGETQYFGPGTRLLVL.